The clone carrying this T cell receptor beta chain was seen repeatedly, ten times or more. RNA transcripts were the source from which TCR beta CDR3 regions were amplified. HTBI primers primed a first-round RT-PCR, and a second-round multiplex PCR followed. TCRdb redid the calling of the multiplex PCR reads with MiXCR, one entry per CDR3 protein. This sample has approximately 540,000 distinct CDR3 sequences; less than 45% occur once, and the top ten carry 3.5% to 5%. Trimming left V 8 bases short and J 7 bases short, with 11 bases between. This CDR3 region has 11 residues. Certain patients, namely those with other autoimmune diseases, uncontrolled infections, pregnancy or lactation, were excluded. These data belong to a study of Graves' ophthalmopathy and Graves' hyperthyroidism.

This TCR came from an adult man with Graves' hyperthyroidism. Sequencing was carried out using peripheral blood or thyroid tissue (not recorded which). This chain links TRBV12-3 or TRBV12-4 with TRBJ1-2, with D possibly TRBD1 on 5 matching bases. The CDR3 region has the DNA TGTGCCAGCGGGGGTGCAGGTGGCTACACCTTC. Translation gives CASGGAGGYTF.